This paragraph covers one T cell receptor beta chain sequence. The conserved phenylalanine or tryptophan normally closing the CDR3 is absent here, so this likely arose from a read error. No cell sorting was done before RNA was extracted from the tissue. The data are from a study of tumor and adjacent non-tumor tissue in lung cancer. Germline CDR1 MNHEY, CDR2 SVGEGT. The V and J ends lost 6 bases and 2 bases, in that order; junction bases with no gene match: 10. The CDR3 is made up of 16 amino acids. The library came from three nested PCR rounds adapted from ARM-PCR protocols. TCRdb reprocessed the multiplex PCR reads with MiXCR, giving one entry per CDR3 protein. The sample lists about 93,000 distinct CDR3 sequences; just over 65% were seen once.

Sequenced: lung tumor tissue. The rearrangement uses TRBV6-2 or TRBV6-3 and TRBJ2-5; 9 nucleotides agree with TRBD1. This sequence was found in a man aged 55-75 years with non-small cell lung cancer. CDR3 coding DNA: TGTGCCAGCAGACAGACAGGGGGGGCCTTACAAGAGACCCAGTACTCC. Amino acids: CASRQTGGALQETQYS.